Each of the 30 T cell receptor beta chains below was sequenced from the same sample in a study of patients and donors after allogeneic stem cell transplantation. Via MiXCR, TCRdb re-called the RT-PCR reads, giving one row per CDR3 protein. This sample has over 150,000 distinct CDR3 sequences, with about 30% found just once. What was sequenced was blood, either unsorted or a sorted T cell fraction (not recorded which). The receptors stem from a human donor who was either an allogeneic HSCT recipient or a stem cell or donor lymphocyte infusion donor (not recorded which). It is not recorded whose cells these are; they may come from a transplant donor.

The CDR3 loop reads CASSSNGGPQKLFF. CDR3 coding DNA: TGTGCCAGCAGTTCCAACGGCGGCCCGCAAAAACTGTTTTTT. V and J are TRBV6-5 and TRBJ1-4, with D uncertain. CDR1 and CDR2 from the germline V gene are MNHEY and SVGAGI. This CDR3 has 14 residues. V was clipped by 4 bases and J by 9 bases, with 15 bases between them.

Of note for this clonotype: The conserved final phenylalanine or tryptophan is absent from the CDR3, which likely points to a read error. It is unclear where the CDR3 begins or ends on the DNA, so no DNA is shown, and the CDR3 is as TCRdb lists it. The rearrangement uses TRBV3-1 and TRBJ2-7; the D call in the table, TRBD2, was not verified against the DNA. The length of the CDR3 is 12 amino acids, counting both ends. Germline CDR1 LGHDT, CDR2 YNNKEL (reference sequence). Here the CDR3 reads CASSQTSGHLKL.

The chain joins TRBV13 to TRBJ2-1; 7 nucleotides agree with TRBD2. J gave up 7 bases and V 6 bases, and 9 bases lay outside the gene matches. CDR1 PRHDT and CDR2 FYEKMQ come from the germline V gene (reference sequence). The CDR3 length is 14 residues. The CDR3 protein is CASRSWASGNEQFF. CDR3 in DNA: TGTGCCAGCAGATCCTGGGCTAGCGGTAATGAGCAGTTCTTC.

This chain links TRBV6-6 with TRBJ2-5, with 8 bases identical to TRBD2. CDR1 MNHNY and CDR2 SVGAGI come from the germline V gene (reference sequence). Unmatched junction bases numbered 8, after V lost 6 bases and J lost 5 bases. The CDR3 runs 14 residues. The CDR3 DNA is TGTGCCAGCAGACCCGCGGGAGGAGCGGAGACCCAGTACTTC. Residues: CASRPAGGAETQYF.

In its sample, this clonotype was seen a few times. The CDR3 protein is CASSSLAGFLDTQYF. The CDR3 DNA reads TGTGCCAGCAGTTCTCTAGCGGGATTTCTGGATACGCAGTATTTT. The chain recombines TRBV28 with TRBJ2-3, with TRBD2 identical over 9 bases. The trim removed 4 bases at V and 6 bases at J, leaving 8 bases unmatched. This CDR3 is built from 15 residues. Germline V gene sequence: CDR1 MDHEN, CDR2 SYDVKM.

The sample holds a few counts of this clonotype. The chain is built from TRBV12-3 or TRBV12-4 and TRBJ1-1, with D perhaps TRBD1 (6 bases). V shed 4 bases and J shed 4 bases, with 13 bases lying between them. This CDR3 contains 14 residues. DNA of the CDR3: TGTGCCAGCAGTTGGAATCGAGGGGGCACTGAAGCTTTCTTT. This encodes CASSWNRGGTEAFF.

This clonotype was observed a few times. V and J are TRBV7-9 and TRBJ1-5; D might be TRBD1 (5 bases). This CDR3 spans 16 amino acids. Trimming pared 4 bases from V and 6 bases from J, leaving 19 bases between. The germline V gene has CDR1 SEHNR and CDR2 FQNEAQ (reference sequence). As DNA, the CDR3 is TGTGCCAGCAGCTCCGGGGCTCCAGGGTTGGGTCAGCCCCAGCATTTT. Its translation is CASSSGAPGLGQPQHF. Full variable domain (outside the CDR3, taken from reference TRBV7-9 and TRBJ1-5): DTGVSQNPRHKITKRGQNVTFRCDPISEHNRLYWYRQTLGQGPEFLTYFQNEAQLEKSRLLSDRFSAERPKGSFSTLEIQRTEQGDSAMYLCASSSGAPGLGQPQHFGDGTRLSIL.

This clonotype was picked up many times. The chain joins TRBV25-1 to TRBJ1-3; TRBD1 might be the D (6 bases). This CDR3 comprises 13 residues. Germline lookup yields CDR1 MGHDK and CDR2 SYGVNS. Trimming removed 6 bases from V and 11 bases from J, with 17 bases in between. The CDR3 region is CASRDRGGKAIYF. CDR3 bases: TGTGCCAGCAGGGACAGAGGGGGAAAAGCCATATATTTT.

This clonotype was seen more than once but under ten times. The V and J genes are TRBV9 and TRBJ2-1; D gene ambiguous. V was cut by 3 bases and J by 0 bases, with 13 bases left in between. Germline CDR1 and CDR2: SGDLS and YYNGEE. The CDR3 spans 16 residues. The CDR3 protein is CASSARTLSSYNEQFF. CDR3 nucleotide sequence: TGTGCCAGCAGCGCACGTACCTTGAGCTCCTACAATGAGCAGTTCTTC.

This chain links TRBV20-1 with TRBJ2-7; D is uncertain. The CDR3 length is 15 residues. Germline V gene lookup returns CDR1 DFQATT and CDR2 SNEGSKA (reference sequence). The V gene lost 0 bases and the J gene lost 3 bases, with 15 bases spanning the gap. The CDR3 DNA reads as TGCAGTGCTAGAGACTCTCGTCCATCTTTCTACGAGCAGTACTTC. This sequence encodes CSARDSRPSFYEQYF.

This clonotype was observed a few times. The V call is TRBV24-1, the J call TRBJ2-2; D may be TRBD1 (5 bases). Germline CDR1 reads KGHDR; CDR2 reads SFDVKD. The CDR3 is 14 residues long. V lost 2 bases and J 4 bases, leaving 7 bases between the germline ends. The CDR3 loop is CATSDSTATGELFF. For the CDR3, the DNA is TGTGCCACCAGTGATTCGACAGCCACCGGGGAGCTGTTTTTT.

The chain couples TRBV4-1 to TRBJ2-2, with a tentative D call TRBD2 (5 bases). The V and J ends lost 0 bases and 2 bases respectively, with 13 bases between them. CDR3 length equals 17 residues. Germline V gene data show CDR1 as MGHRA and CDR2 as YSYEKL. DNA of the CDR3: TGCGCCAGCAGCCAAGATAGGTCTAGCCTCAACACCGGGGAGCTGTTTTTT. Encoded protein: CASSQDRSSLNTGELFF.

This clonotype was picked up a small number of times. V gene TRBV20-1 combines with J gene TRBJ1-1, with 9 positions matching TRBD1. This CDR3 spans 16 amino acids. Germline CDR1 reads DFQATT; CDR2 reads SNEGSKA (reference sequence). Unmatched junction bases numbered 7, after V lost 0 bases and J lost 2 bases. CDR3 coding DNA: TGCAGTGCTAGAGATGGGAGGACAGGGGAAAACACTGAAGCTTTCTTT. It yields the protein CSARDGRTGENTEAFF.

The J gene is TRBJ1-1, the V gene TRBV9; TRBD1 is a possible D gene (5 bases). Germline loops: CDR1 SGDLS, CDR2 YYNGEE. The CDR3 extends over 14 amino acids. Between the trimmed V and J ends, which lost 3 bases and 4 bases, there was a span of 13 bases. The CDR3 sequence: CASSAGEGSTEAFF. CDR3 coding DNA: TGTGCCAGCAGCGCCGGGGAGGGGAGCACTGAAGCTTTCTTT.

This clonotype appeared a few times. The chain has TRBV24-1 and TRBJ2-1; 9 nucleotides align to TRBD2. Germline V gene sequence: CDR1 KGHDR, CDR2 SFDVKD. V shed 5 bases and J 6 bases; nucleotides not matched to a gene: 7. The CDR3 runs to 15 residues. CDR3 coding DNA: TGTGCCACCAGTGCGCGGCTAGCGGGAACCAATGAGCAGTTCTTC. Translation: CATSARLAGTNEQFF.

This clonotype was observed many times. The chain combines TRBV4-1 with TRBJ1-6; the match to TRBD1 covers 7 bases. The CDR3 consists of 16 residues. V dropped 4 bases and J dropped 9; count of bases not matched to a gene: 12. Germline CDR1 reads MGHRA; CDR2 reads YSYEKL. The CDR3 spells CASSREGTAQSSPLHF. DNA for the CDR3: TGCGCCAGCAGCCGAGAGGGGACAGCCCAGAGTTCACCCCTCCACTTT.

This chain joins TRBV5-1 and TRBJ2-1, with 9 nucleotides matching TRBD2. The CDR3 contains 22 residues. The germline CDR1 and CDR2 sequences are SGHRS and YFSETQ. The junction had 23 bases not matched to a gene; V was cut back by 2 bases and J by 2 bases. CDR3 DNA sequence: TGCGCCAGCAGCTTTCCCTCCCTCAGGGATCCTATAGCGGGAGCGACCTACAATGAGCAGTTCTTC. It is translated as CASSFPSLRDPIAGATYNEQFF.

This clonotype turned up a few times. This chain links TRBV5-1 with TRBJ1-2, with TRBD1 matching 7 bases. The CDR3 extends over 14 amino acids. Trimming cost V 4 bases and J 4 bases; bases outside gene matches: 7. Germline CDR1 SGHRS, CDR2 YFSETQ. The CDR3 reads CASSQPQGTYGYTF. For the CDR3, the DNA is TGCGCCAGCAGCCAACCACAGGGGACCTATGGCTACACCTTC.

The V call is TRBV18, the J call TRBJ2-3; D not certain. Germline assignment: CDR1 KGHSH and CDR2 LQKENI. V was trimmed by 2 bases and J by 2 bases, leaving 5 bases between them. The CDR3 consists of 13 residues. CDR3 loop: CASSPAITDTQYF. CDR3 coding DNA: TGTGCCAGCTCACCAGCGATCACAGATACGCAGTATTTT.

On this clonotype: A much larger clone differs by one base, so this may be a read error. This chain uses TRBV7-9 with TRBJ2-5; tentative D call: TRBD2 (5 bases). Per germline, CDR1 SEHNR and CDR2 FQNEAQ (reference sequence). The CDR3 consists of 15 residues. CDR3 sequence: CASSLGGLAQQTRYF. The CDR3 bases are TGTGCCAGCAGCTTAGGTGGGCTAGCTCAACAGACCCGGTACTTC. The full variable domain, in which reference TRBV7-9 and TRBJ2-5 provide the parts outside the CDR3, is DTGVSQNPRHKITKRGQNVTFRCDPISEHNRLYWYRQTLGQGPEFLTYFQNEAQLEKSRLLSDRFSAERPKGSFSTLEIQRTEQGDSAMYLCASSLGGLAQQTRYFGPGTRLLVL.

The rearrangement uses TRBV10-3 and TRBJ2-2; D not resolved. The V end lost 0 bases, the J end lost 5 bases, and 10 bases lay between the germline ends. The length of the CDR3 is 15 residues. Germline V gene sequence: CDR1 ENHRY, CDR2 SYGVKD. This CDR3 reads CAISESMVATGELFF. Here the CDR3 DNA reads TGTGCCATCAGTGAGTCGATGGTTGCAACCGGGGAGCTGTTTTTT.

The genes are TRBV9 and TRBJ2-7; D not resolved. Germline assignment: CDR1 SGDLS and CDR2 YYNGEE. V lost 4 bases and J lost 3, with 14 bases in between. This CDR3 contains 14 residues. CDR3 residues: CASSPGPEGYEQYF. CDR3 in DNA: TGTGCCAGCAGCCCCGGCCCCGAAGGCTACGAGCAGTACTTC.

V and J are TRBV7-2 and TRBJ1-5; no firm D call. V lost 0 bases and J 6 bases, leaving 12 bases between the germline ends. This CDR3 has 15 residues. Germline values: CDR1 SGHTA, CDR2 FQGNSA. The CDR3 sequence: CASSLAGGIIQPQHF. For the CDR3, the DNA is TGTGCCAGCAGCTTAGCGGGTGGAATCATTCAGCCCCAGCATTTT.

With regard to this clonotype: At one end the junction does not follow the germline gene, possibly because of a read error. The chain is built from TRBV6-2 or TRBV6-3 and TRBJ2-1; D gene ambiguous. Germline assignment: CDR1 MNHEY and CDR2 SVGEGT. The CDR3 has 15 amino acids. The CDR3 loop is CASSYSIFSYNEQFF. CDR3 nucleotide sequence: TGTGCCAGCAGCTACTCGATTTTCTCCTACAATGAGCAGTTCTTC.

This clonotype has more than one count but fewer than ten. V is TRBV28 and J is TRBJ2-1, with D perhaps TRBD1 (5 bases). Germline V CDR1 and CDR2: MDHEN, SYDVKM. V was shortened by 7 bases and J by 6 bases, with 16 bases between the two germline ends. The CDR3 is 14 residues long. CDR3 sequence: CASTLAGLINEQFF. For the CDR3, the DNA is TGTGCCAGCACCTTAGCAGGGTTAATCAATGAGCAGTTCTTC.

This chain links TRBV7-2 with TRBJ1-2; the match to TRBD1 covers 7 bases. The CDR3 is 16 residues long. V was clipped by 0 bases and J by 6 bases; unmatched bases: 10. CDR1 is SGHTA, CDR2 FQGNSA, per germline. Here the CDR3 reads CASSLAPPTGQNGYTF. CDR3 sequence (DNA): TGTGCCAGCAGCTTAGCCCCCCCGACAGGGCAGAATGGCTACACCTTC.

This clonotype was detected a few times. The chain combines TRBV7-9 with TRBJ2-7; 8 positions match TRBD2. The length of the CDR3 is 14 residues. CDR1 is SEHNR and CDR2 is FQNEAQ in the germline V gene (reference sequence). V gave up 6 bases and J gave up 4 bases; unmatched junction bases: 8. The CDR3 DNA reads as TGTGCCAGCAGTCGAGCGGGAGCAAAGTACGAGCAGTACTTC. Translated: CASSRAGAKYEQYF.

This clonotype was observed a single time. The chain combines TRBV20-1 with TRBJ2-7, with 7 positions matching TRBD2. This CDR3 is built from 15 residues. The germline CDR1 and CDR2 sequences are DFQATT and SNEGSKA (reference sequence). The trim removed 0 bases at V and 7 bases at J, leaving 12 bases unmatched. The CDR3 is CSARDLGGRSREQYF. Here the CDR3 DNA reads TGCAGTGCTAGAGATCTGGGAGGGAGATCGAGGGAGCAGTACTTC.

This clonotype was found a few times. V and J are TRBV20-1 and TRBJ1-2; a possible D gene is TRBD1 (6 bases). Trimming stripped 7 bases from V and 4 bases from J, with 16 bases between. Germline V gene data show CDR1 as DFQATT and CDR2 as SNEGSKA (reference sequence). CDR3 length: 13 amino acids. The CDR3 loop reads CSVRNGGGYGYTF. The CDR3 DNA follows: TGCAGTGTCAGGAACGGGGGCGGCTATGGCTACACCTTC.

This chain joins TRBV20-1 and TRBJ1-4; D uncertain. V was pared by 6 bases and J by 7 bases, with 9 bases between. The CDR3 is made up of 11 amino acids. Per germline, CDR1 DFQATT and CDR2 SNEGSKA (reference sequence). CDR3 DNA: TGCAGTGCCCCTCGAACTGAAAAACTGTTTTTT. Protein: CSAPRTEKLFF.